The TCR beta chain under discussion was sequenced for a study of immune cell composition in non-small cell lung cancer. Profiled with immunoSEQ multiplex PCR; TCRdb holds only in-frame clones, not every one. The sample holds around 8,400 clones, roughly 65% seen once. The CDR3 contains 15 residues. Trimming stripped 4 bases from V and 4 bases from J, with 12 bases between. Germline values: CDR1 SGHNT, CDR2 YYREEE (reference sequence). V and J are TRBV5-4 and TRBJ2-6; D possibly corresponds to TRBD1 (5 bases). Sequencing was performed on lung tumor tissue. The receptor was derived from a human donor with non-small cell lung cancer. Written as DNA, the CDR3 is TGTGCCAGCAGCCTCCAGGGAACCGGGGCCAACGTCCTGACTTTC. Translation gives CASSLQGTGANVLTF.